Following are 29 T cell receptor beta chains from one sample sequenced in a study of T cell responses to AZD1222 COVID-19 vaccine. Clones were read by immunoSEQ multiplex PCR, and TCRdb kept only the in-frame ones, dropping some. Among about 150,000 clones listed, 90% were seen once. This specimen was peripheral blood, taken on day 0 of AZD1222 vaccination. The receptor source for this set is an adult in good health.

The V and J genes are TRBV29-1 and TRBJ1-4; D perhaps matches TRBD1 (6 bases). The CDR3 has 14 amino acids. Deletions cut 4 bases from V and 0 bases from J, with 9 bases between. Germline V CDR1 and CDR2: SQVTM, ANQGSEA. CDR3 coding DNA: TGCAGCGTTGGGGGGGCAGCAACTAATGAAAAACTGTTTTTT. The encoded protein is CSVGGAATNEKLFF. Full variable domain (missing parts from reference TRBV29-1 and TRBJ1-4): SAVISQKPSRDICQRGTSLTIQCQVDSQVTMMFWYRQQPGQSLTLIATANQGSEATYESGFVIDKFPISRPNLTFSTLTVSNMSPEDSSIYLCSVGGAATNEKLFFGSGTQLSVL.

V gene TRBV7-2 combines with J gene TRBJ1-1; TRBD1 agrees at 9 bases. The CDR3 has 13 residues. After removal of 5 bases from V and 5 bases from J, the junction contained 3 bases not matched to a gene. The germline CDR1 and CDR2 sequences are SGHTA and FQGNSA. CDR3 coding DNA: TGTGCCAGCAGCCTAGGACAGGGGACTGAAGCTTTCTTT. Its translation is CASSLGQGTEAFF.

This chain uses TRBV18 with TRBJ2-3; possible D gene TRBD1, 5 bases. The CDR3 consists of 14 residues. The germline CDR1 and CDR2 sequences are KGHSH and LQKENI. Trimming removed 0 bases from V and 1 base from J, with 5 bases in between. The CDR3 bases are TGTGCCAGCTCACCACCGACAGGCACAGATACGCAGTATTTT. This codes for CASSPPTGTDTQYF.

This chain connects TRBV7-6 to TRBJ2-3, with 10 bases aligning to TRBD2. The germline gives CDR1 SGHVS, CDR2 FNYEAQ. CDR3 length equals 17 residues. With V trimmed by 2 bases and J by 7 bases, 12 bases remained unmatched. For the CDR3, the DNA is TGTGCCAGCAGCTTACTTTCTACCGGGACTAGCGTATATACGCAGTATTTT. Translated, it gives CASSLLSTGTSVYTQYF.

This chain joins TRBV5-6 and TRBJ2-5, with D maybe TRBD2 (6 bases). Trimming left V 4 bases short and J 2 bases short, with 15 bases between. The germline gives CDR1 SGHDT, CDR2 YYEEEE. The CDR3 runs to 15 residues. CDR3 protein: CASSPHGTSQETQYF. The CDR3 nucleotides read TGTGCCAGCAGCCCCCATGGGACTTCGCAAGAGACCCAGTACTTC.

J is TRBJ2-7 and V is TRBV5-6; 9 positions agree with TRBD1. V was pared by 5 bases and J by 5 bases, with 11 bases of the junction left unmatched. Germline CDR1 SGHDT, CDR2 YYEEEE. CDR3 length: 15 amino acids. The CDR3 sequence: CASRSRDRVYDEQYF. DNA for the CDR3: TGTGCCAGCAGATCCCGGGACAGGGTTTACGACGAGCAGTACTTC.

The chain has TRBV28 and TRBJ1-1; D not certain. Between the trimmed V and J ends, which lost 5 bases and 2 bases, there was a span of 12 bases. This CDR3 contains 14 residues. Germline V gene data show CDR1 as MDHEN and CDR2 as SYDVKM. The CDR3: CASSQETENTEAFF. The DNA of the CDR3 is TGTGCCAGCAGTCAAGAAACAGAAAACACTGAAGCTTTCTTT. Complete variable domain (other parts from reference TRBV28 and TRBJ1-1): DVKVTQSSRYLVKRTGEKVFLECVQDMDHENMFWYRQDPGLGLRLIYFSYDVKMKEKGDIPEGYSVSREKKERFSLILESASTNQTSMYLCASSQETENTEAFFGQGTRLTVV.

Notes on this clone: Relative to the germline gene, one junction end is altered; a read error may explain this. The rearrangement uses TRBV5-4 and TRBJ2-1; possible D gene TRBD1, 6 bases. CDR1 and CDR2 (germline): SGHNT, YYREEE (reference sequence). This CDR3 comprises 15 residues. The CDR3 nucleotides are TGTGCCAGCGGCTTGACAGGAACCCTAGGCCATGAGCAGTTCTTC. Translation: CASGLTGTLGHEQFF.

The chain is built from TRBV10-3 and TRBJ1-5, with D possibly being TRBD1 (5 bases). The CDR3 consists of 13 residues. Trimming cost V 7 bases and J 4 bases, with 11 bases left between them. The germline V gene has CDR1 ENHRY and CDR2 SYGVKD. The DNA of the CDR3 is TGTGCCATCACCCCGGGACTAAATCAGCCCCAGCATTTT. Protein product: CAITPGLNQPQHF.

In this sample, this clone turned up once. The chain uses TRBV19 and TRBJ2-3; 8 bases fit TRBD2. The J segment lost 3 bases and the V segment lost 2 bases, leaving 13 bases of the junction unmatched. Looked up from germline, CDR1 is LNHDA and CDR2 is SQIVND (reference sequence). This CDR3 contains 18 residues. CDR3 loop: CASSIPGTPTSVTDTQYF. The CDR3 nucleotides read TGTGCCAGTAGTATACCTGGTACACCGACTAGCGTGACAGATACGCAGTATTTT.

The rearrangement joins TRBV24-1 to TRBJ1-1; D remains ambiguous. V was pared by 5 bases and J by 1 base, with 13 bases between. Germline V gene lookup returns CDR1 KGHDR and CDR2 SFDVKD. This CDR3 region has 15 residues. CDR3 sequence reads: CATSASFLGNTEAFF. CDR3 in DNA: TGTGCCACCAGTGCCTCGTTCCTGGGGAACACTGAAGCTTTCTTT.

This clone was detected only a few times. The V gene is TRBV6-6, the J gene TRBJ1-1; TRBD1 matches at 8 bases. From germline, CDR1 is MNHNY and CDR2 SVGAGI (reference sequence). Trimming took 6 bases from V and 4 from J; bases not matched to a gene: 10. The CDR3 covers 15 residues. The CDR3, as DNA: TGTGCCAGCAGAAACCTCGCTACAGGGGGCACTGAAGCTTTCTTT. Translation gives CASRNLATGGTEAFF.

This rearrangement joins TRBV19 to TRBJ1-1; no clear D gene. The germline V gene encodes CDR1 LNHDA and CDR2 SQIVND (reference sequence). The CDR3 covers 14 residues. Trimming pared 9 bases from V and 8 bases from J, leaving 22 bases between. CDR3 sequence: CASRSPSAGYEAFF. The CDR3 DNA reads as TGTGCCAGCCGGTCCCCATCTGCCGGGTACGAAGCTTTCTTT.

The genes are TRBV7-9 and TRBJ2-5, with 9 bases matching TRBD2. V was pared by 2 bases and J by 1 base, with 2 bases of the junction left unmatched. This CDR3 is 15 amino acids long. Germline assignment: CDR1 SEHNR and CDR2 FQNEAQ (reference sequence). Here the CDR3 DNA reads TGTGCCAGCAGCTTACCAGCGGGAGGCCAAGAGACCCAGTACTTC. It codes for CASSLPAGGQETQYF.

This chain links TRBV20-1 with TRBJ1-1; D unresolved. This CDR3 has 11 residues. V was shortened by 5 bases and J by 2 bases, with 6 bases between the two germline ends. Germline V lookup: CDR1 DFQATT, CDR2 SNEGSKA (reference sequence). CDR3 loop: CSAGKNTEAFF. DNA of the CDR3: TGCAGTGCTGGTAAAAACACTGAAGCTTTCTTT.

The chain recombines TRBV11-3 with TRBJ2-3; D not resolved. CDR1 SGHNT and CDR2 YENEEA come from the germline V gene. V shed 5 bases and J shed 5 bases, with 11 bases lying between them. The CDR3 covers 13 residues. Here the CDR3 reads CASSPREVDTQYF. The CDR3 DNA reads TGTGCCAGCAGCCCGAGAGAGGTAGATACGCAGTATTTT.

The J gene is TRBJ1-1, the V gene TRBV28, with D possibly being TRBD1 (6 bases). There are 14 residues in the CDR3. Trimming removed 7 bases from V and 4 bases from J, with 16 bases in between. CDR1 is MDHEN and CDR2 is SYDVKM in the germline V gene. The CDR3 reads CASTATGSGTEAFF. The CDR3 bases are TGTGCCAGCACTGCTACAGGGAGTGGCACTGAAGCTTTCTTT.

This sequence joins TRBV11-2 and TRBJ2-7; TRBD2 is a possible D gene (5 bases). Germline values: CDR1 SGHAT, CDR2 FQNNGV. Trimming removed 0 bases at V and 0 bases at J, with 9 bases between. This CDR3 is 15 amino acids long. CDR3 protein: CASSLEAGNSYEQYF. The CDR3 DNA sequence: TGTGCCAGCAGCTTAGAGGCCGGGAACTCCTACGAGCAGTACTTC. Together with reference TRBV11-2 and TRBJ2-7, the CDR3 gives the full variable domain: EAGVAQSPRYKIIEKRQSVAFWCNPISGHATLYWYQQILGQGPKLLIQFQNNGVVDDSQLPKDRFSAERLKGVDSTLKIQPAKLEDSAVYLCASSLEAGNSYEQYFGPGTRLTVT.

This chain joins TRBV29-1 and TRBJ1-1; D gene ambiguous. The CDR3 covers 13 residues. Trimming cost V 3 bases and J 0 bases, with 8 bases left between them. CDR1 and CDR2 (germline): SQVTM, ANQGSEA. The CDR3 nucleotides are TGCAGCGTTGAGGTCAGAATGAACACTGAAGCTTTCTTT. Translation: CSVEVRMNTEAFF.

CDR3 sequence reads: CASSSSGTGDSNGYTF. CDR3 coding DNA: TGTGCCAGCAGCTCATCCGGGACAGGGGACTCCAATGGCTACACCTTC. V gene TRBV7-2 combines with J gene TRBJ1-2; 10 nucleotides match TRBD1. There are 16 residues in the CDR3. V was clipped by 4 bases and J by 6 bases; unmatched bases: 11. Germline-derived CDR1 and CDR2 are SGHTA and FQGNSA.

The chain has TRBV27 and TRBJ2-5, with 7 bases aligning to TRBD2. The CDR3 covers 15 residues. With 5 bases clipped from V and 5 bases from J, the junction kept 11 bases outside the gene matches. The germline CDR1 and CDR2 sequences are MNHEY and SMNVEV (reference sequence). Here the CDR3 DNA reads TGTGCCAGCAGTCCCCAGAGGTGGGAGGGGGAGACCCAGTACTTC. This translates into CASSPQRWEGETQYF.

This chain joins TRBV3-1 (or the pseudogene TRBV3-2) and TRBJ1-2, with 8 bases identical to TRBD1. Germline V gene lookup returns CDR1 LGHDT and CDR2 YNNKEL (reference sequence). V was pared by 2 bases and J by 6 bases, with 8 bases of the junction left unmatched. The CDR3 is made up of 15 amino acids. The CDR3: CASSQQGQGGNGYTF. CDR3 nucleotides: TGTGCCAGCAGCCAACAAGGACAGGGCGGGAATGGCTACACCTTC.

V is TRBV19 and J is TRBJ1-5, with a possible D match to TRBD1 (6 bases). V lost 5 bases and J 5 bases, leaving 16 bases between the germline ends. The germline V gene has CDR1 LNHDA and CDR2 SQIVND (reference sequence). The CDR3 totals 15 residues. The CDR3 region is CASSQTGTQDQPQHF. CDR3 coding DNA: TGTGCCAGTAGTCAAACCGGGACACAAGATCAGCCCCAGCATTTT.

V is TRBV23-1 and J is TRBJ2-5, with 9 bases aligning to TRBD1. TRBV23-1 is reported as an ORF; its role is uncertain. The trim removed 0 bases at V and 1 base at J, leaving 6 bases unmatched. There are 17 residues in the CDR3. For the CDR3, the DNA is TGCGCCAGCAGTCAATCGAGGGGGGACAGGGCCCAAGAGACCCAGTACTTC. It translates to CASSQSRGDRAQETQYF.

The chain joins TRBV6-2 or TRBV6-3 to TRBJ2-7, with 11 positions matching TRBD2. Germline V gene data show CDR1 as MNHEY and CDR2 as SVGEGT. This CDR3 is built from 15 residues. Unmatched junction bases numbered 7, after V lost 4 bases and J lost 5 bases. The CDR3 loop is CASSLLAGGTHEQYF. For the CDR3, the DNA is TGTGCCAGCAGTTTGTTAGCGGGAGGGACCCACGAGCAGTACTTC.

The chain recombines TRBV7-2 with TRBJ2-2, with TRBD1 matching over 7 bases. This CDR3 is built from 14 residues. The germline gives CDR1 SGHTA, CDR2 FQGNSA. V was pared by 5 bases and J by 3 bases, with 3 bases of the junction left unmatched. For the CDR3, the DNA is TGTGCCAGCAGCCGCGACAGGGACACCGGGGAGCTGTTTTTT. As protein: CASSRDRDTGELFF. Drawing the rest from reference TRBV7-2 and TRBJ2-2, the complete variable domain is GAGVSQSPSNKVTEKGKDVELRCDPISGHTALYWYRQSLGQGLEFLIYFQGNSAPDKSGLPSDRFSAERTGGSVSTLTIQRTQQEDSAVYLCASSRDRDTGELFFGEGSRLTVL.

V and J are TRBV19 and TRBJ2-2; D unresolved. Germline CDR1 reads LNHDA; CDR2 reads SQIVND (reference sequence). Between the trimmed V and J ends, which lost 5 bases and 10 bases, there was a span of 14 bases. The CDR3 runs to 13 residues. The CDR3 DNA sequence: TGTGCCAGTAGTGCAAACATCCGAACGGAGCTGTTTTTT. This gives the protein CASSANIRTELFF.

V is TRBV18 and J is TRBJ2-1, with 8 bases aligning to TRBD1. The CDR3 spans 14 residues. With V trimmed by 2 bases and J by 9 bases, 6 bases remained unmatched. The germline CDR1 and CDR2 sequences are KGHSH and LQKENI. The CDR3, as DNA: TGTGCCAGCTCACCAGGACAGGGAGGCGGTGAGCAGTTCTTC. Translation gives CASSPGQGGGEQFF.

The J gene is TRBJ2-7, the V gene TRBV27; unclear D gene. CDR1 and CDR2 (germline): MNHEY, SMNVEV (reference sequence). V was trimmed by 3 bases and J by 6 bases, leaving 12 bases between them. This CDR3 has 13 residues. CDR3 bases: TGTGCCAGCAGTTTTGACCAGCTCGGCGAGCAGTACTTC. Translation: CASSFDQLGEQYF.